These 18 T cell receptor beta chains were all obtained from the same sample, sequenced in a study of Graves' ophthalmopathy and Graves' hyperthyroidism. From RNA, the CDR3 regions of TCR beta chains were amplified and sequenced. First-round RT-PCR used HTBI primers; second-round multiplex PCR followed. From the multiplex PCR reads, TCRdb called clonotypes with MiXCR, one entry per CDR3 protein. The data contain about 590,000 distinct CDR3 sequences, about 40% of them singletons. Source material: peripheral blood or thyroid tissue (not recorded which). Receptors were obtained from an adult man with Graves' hyperthyroidism.

The chain recombines TRBV5-1 with TRBJ2-2; 12 nucleotides line up with TRBD1. Germline loops: CDR1 SGHRS, CDR2 YFSETQ. The CDR3 contains 17 residues. Unmatched junction bases numbered 6, after V lost 4 bases and J lost 2 bases. The CDR3 coding sequence is TGCGCCAGCAGCAAAACCGGGACAGGGGGCAACACCGGGGAGCTGTTTTTT. Protein: CASSKTGTGGNTGELFF.

The chain employs TRBV7-9 and TRBJ2-7, with 9 bases that match TRBD2. With the DNA end fitting TRBJ2-1 better, the J assignment may be wrong. Germline CDR1 is SEHNR and CDR2 is FQNEAQ (reference sequence). This CDR3 spans 19 amino acids. Here the CDR3 DNA reads TGTGCCAGCAGCTTAGTTTTATCTAGCGGGATGAGCTCCTACAATGAGCAGTTCTTC. This sequence encodes CASSLVLSSGMSSYNEQFF.

This chain uses TRBV10-3 with TRBJ2-5; D is perhaps TRBD1 (6 bases). Germline lookup yields CDR1 ENHRY and CDR2 SYGVKD. The CDR3 contains 14 residues. Between the trimmed V and J ends, which lost 6 bases and 1 base, there was a span of 12 bases. CDR3 protein: CAISSWTVQETQYF. CDR3 nucleotides: TGTGCCATCAGCAGTTGGACAGTCCAAGAGACCCAGTACTTC.

Regarding this clonotype: Since a much larger clone is just one base distant, this may be a read error. This chain uses TRBV20-1 with TRBJ1-2; 8 bases agree with TRBD1. Germline CDR1 reads DFQATT; CDR2 reads SNEGSKA (reference sequence). The CDR3 is made up of 15 amino acids. In DNA form, the CDR3 reads TGCAGTGCTTATGCCGGGACAGGCCATAACTATGGCTACATCTTC. It yields the protein CSAYAGTGHNYGYIF.

The chain has TRBV28 and TRBJ1-5; 9 bases line up with TRBD1. CDR3 length: 16 residues. Germline CDR1 MDHEN, CDR2 SYDVKM. The V gene end was trimmed by 6 bases and the J gene end by 6 bases; junction bases not matched to a gene: 12. The chain's CDR3 is CASRRRTGDYSQPQHF. The CDR3 DNA sequence: TGTGCCAGCAGACGAAGGACAGGGGACTACAGTCAGCCCCAGCATTTT.

This clonotype was seen repeatedly, ten times or more. This chain joins TRBV7-2 and TRBJ2-5, with D uncertain. The V gene's germline CDR1 is SGHTA and CDR2 FQGNSA. Trimming cost V 5 bases and J 4 bases, with 14 bases left between them. The CDR3 is 14 amino acids. The CDR3 sequence is CASSPLERPETQYF. The CDR3 nucleotides are TGTGCCAGCAGCCCATTGGAGCGTCCAGAGACCCAGTACTTC.

As regards this clonotype: Given a much more abundant clone one base away, this may be a read error. The chain joins TRBV10-2 to TRBJ1-4; 7 bases align to TRBD1. This CDR3 has 15 residues. The germline CDR1 and CDR2 sequences are WSHSY and SAAADI. The CDR3 DNA is TGCGCCAGCAGAAAAAGACAGGGCTTGGATGAAAAACTGCTTTTT. The encoded protein is CASRKRQGLDEKLLF.

The chain links TRBV10-3 to TRBJ2-5, with TRBD2 matching 12 bases. Germline-derived CDR1 and CDR2 are ENHRY and SYGVKD. With 3 bases clipped from V and 4 bases from J, the junction kept 9 bases outside the gene matches. The CDR3 sequence is 17 residues long. The CDR3 region is CAISDPSSGGARETQYF. As DNA, the CDR3 is TGTGCCATCAGTGACCCCTCTAGCGGGGGGGCCCGAGAGACCCAGTACTTC.

In its sample, this clonotype was seen many times. The chain carries TRBV7-9 and TRBJ2-5, with a weak D call TRBD2 (6 bases). Trimming stripped 1 base from V and 2 bases from J, with 11 bases between. Germline CDR1 is SEHNR and CDR2 is FQNEAQ (reference sequence). CDR3 size: 15 residues. CDR3 DNA sequence: TGTGCCAGCAGCTTAGATTTCGGGGGACAAGAGACCCAGTACTTC. As protein: CASSLDFGGQETQYF.

This chain connects TRBV15 to TRBJ2-6; 7 nucleotides align to TRBD1. V shed 5 bases and J 4 bases; nucleotides not matched to a gene: 5. This CDR3 has 15 residues. CDR1 is LNHNV and CDR2 is YYDKDF in the germline V gene (reference sequence). The CDR3 region is CATSVRGSGANVLTF. CDR3 in DNA: TGTGCCACCAGCGTCAGGGGGTCCGGGGCCAACGTCCTGACTTTC.

On this clonotype: Since a much larger clone is just one base distant, this may be a read error. The chain is built from TRBV4-3 and TRBJ1-1; possibly TRBD1 for D (6 bases). The CDR3 sequence is 14 residues long. Germline V gives CDR1 LGHNA, CDR2 YSLEER. The germline V and J ends were trimmed by 5 bases and 4 bases, with 14 bases remaining between them. This CDR3 is CASSRGGIGTEAFF. In DNA form, the CDR3 reads TGCGCCAGCAGCAGGGGGGGGATTGGCACTGAAGCTTTCTTT.

About this clonotype: At one end the junction does not follow the germline gene, possibly because of a read error. The chain carries TRBV10-2 and TRBJ2-7; the match to TRBD1 covers 9 bases. The CDR3 loop spans 14 amino acids. In germline, CDR1 is WSHSY, CDR2 SAAADI. The DNA for the CDR3 is TGTGCCAGCCGACAACAGGGGGCAAACTACGAGCAGTACTTC. Its translation is CASRQQGANYEQYF.

This clonotype was counted ten times or more. The rearrangement joins TRBV9 to TRBJ2-7, with TRBD1 matching 9 bases. The V gene end was trimmed by 3 bases and the J gene end by 5 bases; junction bases not matched to a gene: 6. CDR3 length: 14 residues. Germline V CDR1 and CDR2: SGDLS, YYNGEE. In DNA form, the CDR3 reads TGTGCCAGCAGCGCGGGACAGGGTAAGGACGAGCAGTACTTC. It yields the protein CASSAGQGKDEQYF.

Concerning this clonotype: One base away lies a much larger clone, so this may be a sequencing read error. The CDR3 is CSARDLRAESNQPQHF. CDR3 sequence (DNA): TGCAGTGCTAGAGATCTCAGGGCTGAGAGCAATCAGCCCCAGCATTTT. The rearrangement joins TRBV20-1 to TRBJ1-5, with TRBD1 as a possible D gene (5 bases). The germline CDR1 and CDR2 sequences are DFQATT and SNEGSKA (reference sequence). The CDR3 length is 16 residues. The V end lost 0 bases, the J end lost 1 base, and 13 bases lay between the germline ends.

Note on this clonotype: A much more abundant neighbour one base away suggests this may be a read error. The V and J genes are TRBV7-9 and TRBJ2-5; D may be TRBD2 (6 bases). The CDR3 covers 15 residues. Germline CDR1 and CDR2: SEHNR and FQNEAQ (reference sequence). This CDR3 reads CASSGGNWGLETRYF. Written as DNA, the CDR3 is TGTGCCAGCAGCGGGGGGAACTGGGGTCTGGAGACCCGGTACTTC.

For this clonotype: The germline gene is not matched at one end of the junction; a read error may be the cause. The chain couples TRBV7-8 to TRBJ2-7; D ambiguous. This CDR3 has 16 amino acids. The germline CDR1 and CDR2 sequences are SGHVS and FQNEAQ. Written as DNA, the CDR3 is TGCGCCAGCAGCCAAGCCTCCGTGGGCCTCTCCTACGAGCAGCACTTC. It translates to CASSQASVGLSYEQHF.

This clonotype was found many times. The chain is built from TRBV29-1 and TRBJ1-4, with a possible D match to TRBD1 (6 bases). The V end lost 1 base, the J end lost 8 bases, and 11 bases lay between the germline ends. The CDR3 loop spans 13 amino acids. Germline CDR1 is SQVTM and CDR2 is ANQGSEA. The CDR3 nucleotides read TGCAGCGTTGAAGGTGGGAGGGGGGAAAAACTGTTTTTT. Its protein is CSVEGGRGEKLFF.

The CDR3 protein is CASSRAGTTQYF. Here the CDR3 DNA reads TGTGCCAGCAGCCGAGCGGGGACGACCCAGTACTTC. The chain carries TRBV9 and TRBJ2-5, with 7 positions matching TRBD2. CDR1 SGDLS and CDR2 YYNGEE come from the germline V gene. This CDR3 has 12 residues. V lost 4 bases and J lost 7; bases outside the gene matches: 4.